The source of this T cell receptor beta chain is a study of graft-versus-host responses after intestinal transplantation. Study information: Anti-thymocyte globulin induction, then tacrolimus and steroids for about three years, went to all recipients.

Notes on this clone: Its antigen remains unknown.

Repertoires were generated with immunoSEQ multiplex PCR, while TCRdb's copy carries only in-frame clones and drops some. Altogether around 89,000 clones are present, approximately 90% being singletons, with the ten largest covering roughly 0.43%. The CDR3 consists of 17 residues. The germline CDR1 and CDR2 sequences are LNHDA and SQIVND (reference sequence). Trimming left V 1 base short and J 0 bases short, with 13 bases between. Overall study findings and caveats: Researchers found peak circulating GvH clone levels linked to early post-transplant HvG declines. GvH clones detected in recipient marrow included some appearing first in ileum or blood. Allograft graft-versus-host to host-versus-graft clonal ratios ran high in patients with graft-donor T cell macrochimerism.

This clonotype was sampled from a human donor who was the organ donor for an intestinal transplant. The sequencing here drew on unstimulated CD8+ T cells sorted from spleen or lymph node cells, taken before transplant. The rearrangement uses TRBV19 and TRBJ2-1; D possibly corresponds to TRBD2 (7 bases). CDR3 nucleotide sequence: TGTGCCAGTAGTATAGGGGGGGGCCCCAGCTCCTACAATGAGCAGTTCTTC. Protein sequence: CASSIGGGPSSYNEQFF.